A selection of T cell receptor beta chains follows, all from one sample in a study of T cell responses to AZD1222 COVID-19 vaccine. Produced via immunoSEQ multiplex PCR; TCRdb's table is partial and in-frame only. The sample lists 66,000 or so clones, about 88% seen once, with 17% in the top ten. Sequences were derived from peripheral blood, sampled on day 0 of AZD1222 vaccination. The receptors were sampled from an adult in good health. The CDR3 runs from the conserved cysteine through the conserved F or W. The D gene is left open where the match is weak.

D gene: -; J gene: TRBJ2-5; V gene: TRBV12-3/TRBV12-4; CDR3 DNA: TGTGCCAGCAGTGACCGACTGCCAGAGACCCAGTACTTC; CDR3 protein: CASSDRLPETQYF
D gene: TRBD1; J gene: TRBJ2-7; V gene: TRBV6-5; CDR3 DNA: TGTGCCAGCAGTAACACCGGGACAGGGGTTTATGAGCAGTACTTC; CDR3 protein: CASSNTGTGVYEQYF
D gene: -; J gene: TRBJ1-4; V gene: TRBV5-1; CDR3 DNA: TGCGCCAGCAGCGATGGACACTCAACTAATGAAAAACTGTTTTTT; CDR3 protein: CASSDGHSTNEKLFF
D gene: -; J gene: TRBJ2-1; V gene: TRBV21-1; CDR3 DNA: TGTGCCAGCAGCAAAGATGACAGGAGGCAGTTCTTC; CDR3 protein: CASSKDDRRQFF
D gene: -; J gene: TRBJ1-1; V gene: TRBV11-3; CDR3 DNA: TGTGCCAGCAGCACCATGGGTAGCTCAATGAACACTGAAGCTTTCTTT; CDR3 protein: CASSTMGSSMNTEAFF
D gene: TRBD2; J gene: TRBJ2-1; V gene: TRBV9; CDR3 DNA: TGTGCCAGCAGCGCACTAGCGTTGGGATACAATGAGCAGTTCTTC; CDR3 protein: CASSALALGYNEQFF
D gene: TRBD1; J gene: TRBJ1-2; V gene: TRBV29-1; CDR3 DNA: TGCAGCGTTCAGGGACAGGGGGAAGAAGGCACCTTC; CDR3 protein: CSVQGQGEEGTF
D gene: TRBD1; J gene: TRBJ2-7; V gene: TRBV14; CDR3 DNA: TGTGCCAGCAGCTTTGCCTTGGGACAGAGATTTTACGAGCAGTACTTC; CDR3 protein: CASSFALGQRFYEQYF
D gene: -; J gene: TRBJ1-1; V gene: TRBV3-1/TRBV3-2; CDR3 DNA: TGTGCCAGCAGCCAATTAAACCGTGAAGCTTTCTTT; CDR3 protein: CASSQLNREAFF
D gene: -; J gene: TRBJ2-1; V gene: TRBV7-9; CDR3 DNA: TGTGCCAGCAGCTTAACTAACTCCTACAATGAGCAGTTCTTC; CDR3 protein: CASSLTNSYNEQFF
D gene: -; J gene: TRBJ1-1; V gene: TRBV14; CDR3 DNA: TGTGCCAGCAGCCAAGTTCCCCTGATGGGGGAGGCTTTCTTT; CDR3 protein: CASSQVPLMGEAFF